The present T cell receptor (beta chain) was sequenced within a study of blood T cell repertoires in COVID-19. This clone turned up a few times. Clones were sequenced by immunoSEQ multiplex PCR, and TCRdb holds only the in-frame ones, with some missing. The table shows about 160,000 clones, with 80% to 90% occurring only once. The sample was peripheral blood. The clonotype was recovered from a man in his 70s with acute or convalescent COVID-19.

The CDR3 loop reads CATSRDFRVTGELFF. The CDR3 DNA sequence: TGTGCCACCAGCAGAGACTTCAGGGTCACCGGGGAGCTGTTTTTT. The J gene is TRBJ2-2, the V gene TRBV15, with TRBD1 as a possible D gene (5 bases). Deletions cut 0 bases from V and 4 bases from J, with 9 bases between. CDR1 is LNHNV and CDR2 is YYDKDF in the germline V gene (reference sequence). The CDR3 extends over 15 amino acids.